Included here is one T cell receptor (beta chain) sequence, with context. Antigen: not known. This sample was taken from a study of cytomegalovirus exposure and HLA in healthy donors. General study results and limits: Analyzed later, association rates of TCRs varied across HLA loci, with DRB1 most and HLA-C fewest. Solely CMV serostatus was available to characterize immune exposure.

Primers: 60 Vbeta forward and 13 Jbeta reverse. Generated by immunoSEQ multiplex PCR, the TCRdb table keeps only in-frame clones and is missing some. The sample holds approximately 110,000 clones, about four fifths seen once. CDR1 is KGHSH and CDR2 is LQKENI in the germline V gene. The CDR3 length is 14 residues. Trimming cost V 5 bases and J 3 bases, with 14 bases left between them. Every donor was a healthy person donating bone marrow. The source of this sequence is a middle-aged man in good health and CMV-seronegative. This chain links TRBV18 with TRBJ2-7; D is possibly TRBD1 (5 bases). Sequenced input: PBMCs. CDR3 sequence reads: CASSIYDSVYEQYF. The CDR3 bases are TGTGCCAGCTCAATCTACGACAGCGTCTACGAGCAGTACTTC.